The subject of this entry is one TCR beta chain. Repertoires were generated with immunoSEQ multiplex PCR, while TCRdb's copy carries only in-frame clones and drops some. The sample includes under 300,000 clones, about 88% of them seen just once. The record originates from a study of blood T cell repertoires in COVID-19. Turning to the study itself: Recovered Cohort 3 donors showed two negative PCRs, clearance, or symptom resolution.

The clonotype comes from a woman in her fifties or sixties in a cohort exposed to, infected with or recovered from COVID-19 (not recorded which). Sequenced: PBMCs or T cells enriched from blood (not recorded which).

In DNA form, the CDR3 reads TGTGCCACCAGCAGAGCCGGGACAGGGCCCCCCTACGAGCAGTACTTC. The encoded protein is CATSRAGTGPPYEQYF. The chain links TRBV15 to TRBJ2-7, with 9 nucleotides matching TRBD1. The CDR3 is 16 amino acids. Germline lookup yields CDR1 LNHNV and CDR2 YYDKDF (reference sequence). J lost 2 bases, V lost 1 base, and 6 bases had no gene match.